The text below deals with one T cell receptor (beta chain). This clone's antigen is unknown. It has no much larger one-base neighbor in the sample; base qualities were not kept. These data come from a study of shared clonotypes between healthy human individuals (dated by TCRdb to about 2020). With respect to the entire study: The cohort included three men and a couple of women between 18 and 49 years of age. For each donor, CD4 naive and CD4 memory were each given three plates, CD8 naive was given two plates, and CD8 memory was given one plate. To increase sequencing depth and limit assay-specific biases, different laboratories used diverse techniques to prepare libraries and sequence TCR repertoires. The study deeply sequenced blood TCR repertoires of roughly five healthy adults to estimate repertoire size and the extent of clonotype sharing between individuals. Each donor's leukapheresis produced roughly between roughly 0.85 and 10 billion PBMCs. The paper as a whole reports these results and caveats: Based on pairwise subsampling, the degree of clonotype sharing among donors was expected to be affected by sequencing depth. Compared with non-shared clonotypes, the clonotypes found in all four sorted-subset donors had higher generation probabilities. The small number of donors limited the genetic and exposure-history diversity represented. Rarefaction of sorted-subset datasets indicated incomplete sequencing despite the large sequencing depth. Only blood was sampled, and tissue TCR repertoires likely differ from those in blood. Larger estimated clonotype richness was generally found for naive subsets than for memory subsets. Across a few donors, approximately 4.9% of naive CD4, approximately 4% of naive CD8, under 2.5% of memory CD4, and over 0.35% of memory CD8 clonotypes were shared.

Donors were healthy HIV-negative adults with no recently reported acute infections or vaccinations. Every donor was a Caucasian adult residing in Nashville, Tennessee, USA. CD4+ T cells were enriched by magnetic negative selection; naive cells were then positively selected on CD45RA, and the negative fraction formed the memory subset. Blood was collected by leukapheresis, and PBMCs were isolated by Ficoll-Histopaque density gradient centrifugation and then cryopreserved in liquid nitrogen vapor phase. Analytical flow cytometry was used to check the purity and quantity of every magnetically sorted T cell population. Each sorted fraction had its genomic DNA isolated and then quantified by UV absorbance on a Nanodrop 2000c. Using the deep immunoSEQ assay, multiplex PCR amplified TCR CDR3 regions from genomic DNA. Genomic DNA extracted from each cell subset was distributed evenly over all wells of several immunoSEQ 96-well plates, and each plate served as one replicate. For sorted subsets, each replicate PCR was loaded with around 220 ng genomic DNA, equivalent to roughly 30,000 T cell genomes. Purified libraries were quantified with a Qubit 3.0 fluorometer, sized on a Bioanalyzer 2100, and re-quantified with the KAPA Library Quantification kit. Every immunoSEQ 96-well plate was sequenced on a separate single-read 150-cycle Illumina NextSeq 550 flow cell. The original methods were these. Because the immunoSEQ output held only junctional sequences and lacked quality scores, the filtering could not match the filtering applied to full-length reads. Sequences were annotated with PyIR, a Python wrapper for IgBLAST v1.9, and V/J genes and CDR3 were assigned using IMGT germline references. Reads were filtered out if the reads had weak V/J assignments (E-value above 1e-6), no CDR3, stop codons, out-of-frame junctions, or ambiguous translated residues. V3J clonotypes were defined by identical inferred V gene, J gene, and CDR3 amino acid sequence. Percentage overlap between repertoires was computed as shared unique clonotypes divided by the size of the smaller repertoire. RTK rarefaction, the Chao1 estimator, and Recon v2.1 estimates of unobserved clonotypes were used to assess repertoire richness. Generation probabilities for all TCRbeta clonotypes obtained by the gDNA method from a handful of donors were computed using OLGA. The table comes from immuneACCESS by way of TCRdb, which keeps in-frame sequences with V and J called. Part of the clones is missing from these tables; in studies checked, under half for an unresolved V gene and the rest for unknown reasons. Clone size and the V and J calls come from that table; the DNA yielded D and trimming. The table for this sample lists over 2 million clones; 85% to 95% of them were counted only once. The ten largest make up around 0.38% of the sample.

The CDR3 has 15 amino acids, counting the end cysteine and phenylalanine. Just CDR3 DNA is preserved here, 45 bases in frame from base 1. At the junction V is shortened by 4 bases and J by 1 base, with 12 bases in between. The germline V gene supplies CDR1 SGHRS and CDR2 YFSETQ. This clonotype was obtained from a man aged 18 to 35 in good health. Some clones in this sample may be carry-over from other donors' samples. The sequenced material came from naive CD4+ T cells from PBMCs. This specimen's cell subset or site label, per the study, means: CD45RA+ positively selected. This sequence uses TRBV5-1 and TRBJ1-5; TRBD1 is perhaps the D gene, given 6 matching bases. The CDR3 here reads CASSLQGQSNQPQHF. The DNA reads TGCGCCAGCAGCCTACAGGGACAAAGCAATCAGCCCCAGCATTTT.